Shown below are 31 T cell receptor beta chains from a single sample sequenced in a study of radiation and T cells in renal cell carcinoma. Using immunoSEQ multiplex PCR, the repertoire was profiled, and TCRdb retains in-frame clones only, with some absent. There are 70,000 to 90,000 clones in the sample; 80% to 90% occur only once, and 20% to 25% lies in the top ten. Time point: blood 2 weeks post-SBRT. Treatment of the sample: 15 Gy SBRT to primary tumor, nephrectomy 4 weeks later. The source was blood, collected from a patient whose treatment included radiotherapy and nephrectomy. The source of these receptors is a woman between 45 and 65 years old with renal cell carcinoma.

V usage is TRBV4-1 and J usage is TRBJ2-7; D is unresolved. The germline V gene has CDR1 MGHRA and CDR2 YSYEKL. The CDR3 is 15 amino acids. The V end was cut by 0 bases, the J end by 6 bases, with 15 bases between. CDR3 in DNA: TGCGCCAGCAGCCAAGAGATCATGGGTGTACGCGAGCAGTACTTC. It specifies CASSQEIMGVREQYF.

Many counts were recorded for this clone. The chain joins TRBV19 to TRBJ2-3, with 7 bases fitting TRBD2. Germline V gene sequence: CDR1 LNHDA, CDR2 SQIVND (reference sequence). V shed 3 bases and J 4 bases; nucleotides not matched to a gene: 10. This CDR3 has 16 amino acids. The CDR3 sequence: CASSMDFGGSADTQYF. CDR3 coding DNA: TGTGCCAGTAGTATGGACTTTGGCGGGAGTGCAGATACGCAGTATTTT.

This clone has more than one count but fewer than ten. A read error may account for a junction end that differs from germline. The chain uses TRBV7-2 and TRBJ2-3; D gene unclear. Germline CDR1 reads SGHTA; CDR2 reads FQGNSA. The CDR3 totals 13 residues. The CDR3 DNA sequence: TGTGCCAGCAGTTTAGATACTCGGGATACGCAGTATTTT. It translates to CASSLDTRDTQYF. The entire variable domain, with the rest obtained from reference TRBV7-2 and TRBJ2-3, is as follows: GAGVSQSPSNKVTEKGKDVELRCDPISGHTALYWYRQSLGQGLEFLIYFQGNSAPDKSGLPSDRFSAERTGGSVSTLTIQRTQQEDSAVYLCASSLDTRDTQYFGPGTRLTVL.

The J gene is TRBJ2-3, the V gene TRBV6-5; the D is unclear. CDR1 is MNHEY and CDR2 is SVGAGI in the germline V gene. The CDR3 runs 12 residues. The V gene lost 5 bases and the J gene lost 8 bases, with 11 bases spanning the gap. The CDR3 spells CASSEGRTTQYF. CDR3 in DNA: TGTGCCAGCAGTGAAGGCCGGACTACGCAGTATTTT.

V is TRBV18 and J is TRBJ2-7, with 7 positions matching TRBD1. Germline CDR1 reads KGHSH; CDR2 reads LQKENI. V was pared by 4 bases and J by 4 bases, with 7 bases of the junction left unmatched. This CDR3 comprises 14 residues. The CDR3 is CASSRTGVRYEQYF. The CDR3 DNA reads TGTGCCAGCTCACGCACAGGGGTCAGGTACGAGCAGTACTTC.

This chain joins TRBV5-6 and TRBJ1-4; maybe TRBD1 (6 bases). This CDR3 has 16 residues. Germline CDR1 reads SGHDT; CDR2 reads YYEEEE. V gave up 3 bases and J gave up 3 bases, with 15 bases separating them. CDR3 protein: CASSSYRDLPNEKLFF. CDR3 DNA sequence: TGTGCCAGCAGCTCATACAGGGACCTACCTAATGAAAAACTGTTTTTT.

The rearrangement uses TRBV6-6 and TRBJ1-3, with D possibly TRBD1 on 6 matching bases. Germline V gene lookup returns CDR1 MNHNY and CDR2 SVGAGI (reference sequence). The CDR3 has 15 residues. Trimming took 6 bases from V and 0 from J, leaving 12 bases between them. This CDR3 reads CASRTDRSSGNTIYF. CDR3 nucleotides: TGTGCCAGCAGGACTGACAGGAGCTCTGGAAACACCATATATTTT.

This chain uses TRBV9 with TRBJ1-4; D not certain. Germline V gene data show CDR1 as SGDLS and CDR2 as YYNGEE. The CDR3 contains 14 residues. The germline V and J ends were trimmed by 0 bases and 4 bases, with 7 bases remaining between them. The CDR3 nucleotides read TGTGCCAGCAGCGTAGGAGGGAGTAATGAAAAACTGTTTTTT. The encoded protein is CASSVGGSNEKLFF. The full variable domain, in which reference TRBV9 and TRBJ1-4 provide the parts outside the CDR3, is DSGVTQTPKHLITATGQRVTLRCSPRSGDLSVYWYQQSLDQGLQFLIQYYNGEERAKGNILERFSAQQFPDLHSELNLSSLELGDSALYFCASSVGGSNEKLFFGSGTQLSVL.

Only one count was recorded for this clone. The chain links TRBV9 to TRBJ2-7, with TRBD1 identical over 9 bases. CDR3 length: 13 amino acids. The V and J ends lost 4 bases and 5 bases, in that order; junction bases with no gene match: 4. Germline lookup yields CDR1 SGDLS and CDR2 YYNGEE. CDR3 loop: CASSRNRGHEQYF. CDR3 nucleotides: TGTGCCAGCAGCCGGAACAGGGGGCACGAGCAGTACTTC.

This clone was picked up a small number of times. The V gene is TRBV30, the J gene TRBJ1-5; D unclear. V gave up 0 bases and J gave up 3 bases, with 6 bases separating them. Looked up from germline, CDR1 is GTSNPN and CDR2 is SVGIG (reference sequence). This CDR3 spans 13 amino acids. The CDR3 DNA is TGTGCCTGGAGTGTAGAATACAATCAGCCCCAGCATTTT. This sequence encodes CAWSVEYNQPQHF.

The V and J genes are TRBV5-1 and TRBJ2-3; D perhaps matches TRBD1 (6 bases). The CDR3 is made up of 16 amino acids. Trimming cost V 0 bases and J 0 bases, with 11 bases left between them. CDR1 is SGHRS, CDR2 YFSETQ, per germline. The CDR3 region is CASSLALQGSTDTQYF. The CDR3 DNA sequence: TGCGCCAGCAGCTTGGCATTACAGGGAAGCACAGATACGCAGTATTTT.

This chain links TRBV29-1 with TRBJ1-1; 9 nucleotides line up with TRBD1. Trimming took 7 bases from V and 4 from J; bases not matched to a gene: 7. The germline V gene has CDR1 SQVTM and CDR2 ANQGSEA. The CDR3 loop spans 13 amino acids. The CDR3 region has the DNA TGCAGCGGGGGGGGACAGGGAGTCACTGAAGCTTTCTTT. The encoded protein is CSGGGQGVTEAFF.

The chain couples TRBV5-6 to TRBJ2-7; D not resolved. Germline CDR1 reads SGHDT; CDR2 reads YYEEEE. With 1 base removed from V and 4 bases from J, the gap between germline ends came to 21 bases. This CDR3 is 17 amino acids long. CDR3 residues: CASSLLQPSTSKYEQYF. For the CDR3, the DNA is TGTGCCAGCAGCTTGCTCCAGCCTAGTACCAGTAAGTACGAGCAGTACTTC.

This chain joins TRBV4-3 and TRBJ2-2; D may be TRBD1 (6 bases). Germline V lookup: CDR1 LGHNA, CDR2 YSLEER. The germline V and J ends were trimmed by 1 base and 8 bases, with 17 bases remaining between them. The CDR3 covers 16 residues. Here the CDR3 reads CASSQAGVLGQGELFF. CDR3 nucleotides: TGCGCCAGCAGCCAAGCAGGGGTACTGGGTCAGGGGGAGCTGTTTTTT.

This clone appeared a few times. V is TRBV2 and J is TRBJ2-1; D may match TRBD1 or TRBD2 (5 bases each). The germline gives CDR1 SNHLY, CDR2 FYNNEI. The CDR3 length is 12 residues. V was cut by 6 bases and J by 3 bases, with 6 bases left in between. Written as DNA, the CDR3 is TGTGCCAGCAGGGGGGACTACAATGAGCAGTTCTTC. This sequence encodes CASRGDYNEQFF.

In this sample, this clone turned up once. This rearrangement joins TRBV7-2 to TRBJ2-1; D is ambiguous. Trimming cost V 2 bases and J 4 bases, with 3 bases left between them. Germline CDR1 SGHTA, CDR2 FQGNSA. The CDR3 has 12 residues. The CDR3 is CASSLLYNEQFF. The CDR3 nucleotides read TGTGCCAGCAGCTTACTGTACAATGAGCAGTTCTTC.

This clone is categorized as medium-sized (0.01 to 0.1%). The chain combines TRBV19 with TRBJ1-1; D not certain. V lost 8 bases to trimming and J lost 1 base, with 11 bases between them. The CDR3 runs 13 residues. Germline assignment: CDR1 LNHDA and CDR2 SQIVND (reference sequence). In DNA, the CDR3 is TGTGCCAGTGCAACCTCAGAGAACACTGAAGCTTTCTTT. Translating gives CASATSENTEAFF. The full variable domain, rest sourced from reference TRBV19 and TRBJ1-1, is DGGITQSPKYLFRKEGQNVTLSCEQNLNHDAMYWYRQDPGQGLRLIYYSQIVNDFQKGDIAEGYSVSREKKESFPLTVTSAQKNPTAFYLCASATSENTEAFFGQGTRLTVV.

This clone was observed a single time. CDR3 sequence: CASSVEGGTTNEQFF. The CDR3 DNA follows: TGTGCCAGCAGTGTTGAGGGGGGAACTACGAATGAGCAGTTCTTC. This chain uses TRBV6-4 with TRBJ2-1; perhaps D is TRBD1 or TRBD2 (6 bases each). This CDR3 has 15 residues. Germline loops: CDR1 MRHNA, CDR2 SNTAGT. V was trimmed by 4 bases and J by 7 bases, leaving 17 bases between them.

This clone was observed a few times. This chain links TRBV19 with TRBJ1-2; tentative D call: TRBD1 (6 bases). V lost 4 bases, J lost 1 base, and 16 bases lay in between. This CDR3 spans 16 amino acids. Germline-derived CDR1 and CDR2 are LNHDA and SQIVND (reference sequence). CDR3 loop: CASSRRTAYDNYGYTF. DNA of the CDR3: TGTGCCAGTAGTAGGAGGACAGCCTACGATAACTATGGCTACACCTTC.

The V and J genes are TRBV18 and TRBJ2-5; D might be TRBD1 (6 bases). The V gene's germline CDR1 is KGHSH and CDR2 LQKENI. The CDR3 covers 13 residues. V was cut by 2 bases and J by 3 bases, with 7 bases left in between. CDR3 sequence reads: CASSPNREETQYF. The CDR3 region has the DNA TGTGCCAGCTCACCAAACAGGGAAGAGACCCAGTACTTC.

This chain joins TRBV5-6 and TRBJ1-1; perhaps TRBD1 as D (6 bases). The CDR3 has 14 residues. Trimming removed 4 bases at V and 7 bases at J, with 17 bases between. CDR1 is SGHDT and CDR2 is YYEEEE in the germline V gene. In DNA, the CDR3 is TGTGCCAGCAGCCGTGGGGCAGGGGTAGGTGAAGCTTTCTTT. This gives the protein CASSRGAGVGEAFF.

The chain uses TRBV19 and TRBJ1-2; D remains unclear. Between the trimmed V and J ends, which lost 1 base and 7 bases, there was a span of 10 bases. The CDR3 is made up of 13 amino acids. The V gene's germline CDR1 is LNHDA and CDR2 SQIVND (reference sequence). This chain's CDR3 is CASSIARGAGYTF. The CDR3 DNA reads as TGTGCCAGTAGTATAGCCCGGGGAGCTGGCTACACCTTC. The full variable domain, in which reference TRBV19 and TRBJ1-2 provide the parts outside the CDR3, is DGGITQSPKYLFRKEGQNVTLSCEQNLNHDAMYWYRQDPGQGLRLIYYSQIVNDFQKGDIAEGYSVSREKKESFPLTVTSAQKNPTAFYLCASSIARGAGYTFGSGTRLTVV.

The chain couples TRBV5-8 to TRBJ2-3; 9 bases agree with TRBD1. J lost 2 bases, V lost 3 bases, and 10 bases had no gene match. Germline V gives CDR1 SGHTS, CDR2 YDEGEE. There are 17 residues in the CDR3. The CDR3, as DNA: TGTGCCAGCAGCTCGGCCGGACAGGGGAAAACCACAGATACGCAGTATTTT. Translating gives CASSSAGQGKTTDTQYF.

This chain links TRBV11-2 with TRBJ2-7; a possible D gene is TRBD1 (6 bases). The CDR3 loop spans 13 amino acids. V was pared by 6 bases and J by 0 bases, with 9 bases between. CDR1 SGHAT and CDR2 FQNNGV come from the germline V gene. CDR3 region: CASRQGGSYEQYF. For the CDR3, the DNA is TGTGCCAGCAGACAAGGGGGCTCCTACGAGCAGTACTTC. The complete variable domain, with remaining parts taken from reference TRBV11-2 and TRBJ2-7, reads EAGVAQSPRYKIIEKRQSVAFWCNPISGHATLYWYQQILGQGPKLLIQFQNNGVVDDSQLPKDRFSAERLKGVDSTLKIQPAKLEDSAVYLCASRQGGSYEQYFGPGTRLTVT.

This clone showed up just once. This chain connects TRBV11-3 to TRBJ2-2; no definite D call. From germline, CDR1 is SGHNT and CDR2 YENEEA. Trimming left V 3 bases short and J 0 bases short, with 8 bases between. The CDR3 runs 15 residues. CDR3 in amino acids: CASSLVAPNTGELFF. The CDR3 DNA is TGTGCCAGCAGCTTGGTAGCACCGAACACCGGGGAGCTGTTTTTT.

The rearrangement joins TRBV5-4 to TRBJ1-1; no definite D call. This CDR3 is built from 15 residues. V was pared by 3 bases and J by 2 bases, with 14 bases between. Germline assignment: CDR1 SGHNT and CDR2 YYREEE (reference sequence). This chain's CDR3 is CASSSSTGENTEAFF. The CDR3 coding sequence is TGTGCCAGCAGCTCCTCAACCGGGGAAAACACTGAAGCTTTCTTT. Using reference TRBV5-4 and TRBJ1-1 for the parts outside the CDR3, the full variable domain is ETGVTQSPTHLIKTRGQQVTLRCSSQSGHNTVSWYQQALGQGPQFIFQYYREEENGRGNFPPRFSGLQFPNYSSELNVNALELDDSALYLCASSSSTGENTEAFFGQGTRLTVV.

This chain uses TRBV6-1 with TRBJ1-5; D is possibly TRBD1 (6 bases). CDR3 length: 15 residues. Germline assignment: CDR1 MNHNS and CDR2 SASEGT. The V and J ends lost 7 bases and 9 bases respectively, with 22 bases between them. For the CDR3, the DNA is TGTGCCAGCACCCGAAAGGTGGGGGGCGCAGGGCCCCAGCATTTT. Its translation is CASTRKVGGAGPQHF.

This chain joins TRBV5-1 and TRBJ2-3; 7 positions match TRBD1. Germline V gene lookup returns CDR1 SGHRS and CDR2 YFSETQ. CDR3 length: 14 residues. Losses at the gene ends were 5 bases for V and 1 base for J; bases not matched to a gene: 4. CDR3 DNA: TGCGCCAGCAGGATAGGGACAGGCACAGATACGCAGTATTTT. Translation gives CASRIGTGTDTQYF.

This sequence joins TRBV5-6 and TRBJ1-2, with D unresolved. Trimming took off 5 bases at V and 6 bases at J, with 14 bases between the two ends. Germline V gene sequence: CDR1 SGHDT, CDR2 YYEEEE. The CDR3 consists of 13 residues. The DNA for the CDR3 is TGTGCCAGCAGAGACGGTGGTGGAAATGGCTACACCTTC. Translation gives CASRDGGGNGYTF.

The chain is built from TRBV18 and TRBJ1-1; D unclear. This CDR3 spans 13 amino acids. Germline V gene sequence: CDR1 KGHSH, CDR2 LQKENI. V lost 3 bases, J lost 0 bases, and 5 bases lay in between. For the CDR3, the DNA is TGTGCCAGCTCACCGGAGATGAACACTGAAGCTTTCTTT. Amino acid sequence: CASSPEMNTEAFF.

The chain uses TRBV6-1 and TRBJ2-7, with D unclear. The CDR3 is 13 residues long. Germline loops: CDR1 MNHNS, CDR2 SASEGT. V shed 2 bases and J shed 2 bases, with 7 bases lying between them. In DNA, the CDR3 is TGTGCCAGCAGTGAATGGGGAACCTACGAGCAGTACTTC. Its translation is CASSEWGTYEQYF.